Listed here are 23 T cell receptor beta chains from one sample, sequenced in a study of cytomegalovirus exposure and HLA in healthy donors. Clones were read by immunoSEQ multiplex PCR, and TCRdb kept only the in-frame ones, dropping some. The table records roughly 47,000 clones, approximately 93% of them present only once. Sequences were obtained from PBMCs. The receptors shown here come from a young woman in good health and CMV-seronegative.

V and J are TRBV27 and TRBJ2-3, with 7 bases that match TRBD1. Germline CDR1 reads MNHEY; CDR2 reads SMNVEV (reference sequence). This CDR3 region has 12 residues. V shed 6 bases and J 11 bases; nucleotides not matched to a gene: 8. CDR3 nucleotides: TGTGCCAGCAGGAAGACCCGGGACAGGCAGTATTTT. This codes for CASRKTRDRQYF.

The rearrangement joins TRBV6-5 to TRBJ2-3; the match to TRBD1 covers 7 bases. Germline V gene data show CDR1 as MNHEY and CDR2 as SVGAGI. The CDR3 is 14 residues long. Losses at the gene ends were 6 bases for V and 0 bases for J; bases not matched to a gene: 3. The CDR3: CASRTGPSTDTQYF. The CDR3 bases are TGTGCCAGCAGGACAGGGCCTAGCACAGATACGCAGTATTTT.

CDR3 sequence (DNA): TGTGCCAGCAGGTCAGGGGGTAAGAGCAATCAGCCCCAGCATTTT. It encodes CASRSGGKSNQPQHF. This rearrangement joins TRBV6-5 to TRBJ1-5; 7 bases agree with TRBD1. Germline V gives CDR1 MNHEY, CDR2 SVGAGI. The junction had 6 bases not matched to a gene; V was cut back by 6 bases and J by 1 base. This CDR3 contains 15 residues.

This clone has just a few counts. V is TRBV18 and J is TRBJ1-2; 7 bases are a match to TRBD1. CDR1 KGHSH and CDR2 LQKENI come from the germline V gene. The CDR3 contains 13 residues. V was pared by 3 bases and J by 6 bases, with 4 bases of the junction left unmatched. The CDR3 nucleotides are TGTGCCAGCTCACCTTCAGGGGGTGATGGCTACACCTTC. Translated, it gives CASSPSGGDGYTF. The whole variable domain, remainder taken from reference TRBV18 and TRBJ1-2, is NAGVMQNPRHLVRRRGQEARLRCSPMKGHSHVYWYRQLPEEGLKFMVYLQKENIIDESGMPKERFSAEFPKEGPSILRIQQVVRGDSAAYFCASSPSGGDGYTFGSGTRLTVV.

The rearrangement uses TRBV28 and TRBJ2-1, with D possibly TRBD2 on 6 matching bases. The germline CDR1 and CDR2 sequences are MDHEN and SYDVKM. The CDR3 contains 12 residues. The ends were cut back, 3 bases at V and 7 bases at J, with 7 bases in the middle. The CDR3 coding sequence is TGTGCCAGCAGTTTCGCGGGGAATGAGCAGTTCTTC. Translation gives CASSFAGNEQFF.

The chain couples TRBV9 to TRBJ2-7; 10 nucleotides align to TRBD1. Germline V lookup: CDR1 SGDLS, CDR2 YYNGEE. Trimming took 0 bases from V and 4 from J; bases not matched to a gene: 4. The CDR3 is 15 residues long. The CDR3 coding sequence is TGTGCCAGCAGCGTAGCCGGGACAGGGGATTACGAGCAGTACTTC. This codes for CASSVAGTGDYEQYF. The variable domain in full, with the rest retrieved from reference TRBV9 and TRBJ2-7, is DSGVTQTPKHLITATGQRVTLRCSPRSGDLSVYWYQQSLDQGLQFLIQYYNGEERAKGNILERFSAQQFPDLHSELNLSSLELGDSALYFCASSVAGTGDYEQYFGPGTRLTVT.

This clone appeared a single time. This chain joins TRBV19 and TRBJ2-7, with a possible D match to TRBD1 (5 bases). The CDR3 contains 19 residues. Germline CDR1 LNHDA, CDR2 SQIVND (reference sequence). V was shortened by 0 bases and J by 3 bases, with 24 bases between the two germline ends. The CDR3 reads CASSIDLSPGLTPNYEQYF. In DNA form, the CDR3 reads TGTGCCAGTAGTATAGATCTGTCTCCAGGGCTGACCCCGAACTACGAGCAGTACTTC.

The V call is TRBV28, the J call TRBJ1-1, with no clear D. Germline-derived CDR1 and CDR2 are MDHEN and SYDVKM. V was clipped by 3 bases and J by 0 bases, with 5 bases between them. CDR3 length: 13 amino acids. DNA of the CDR3: TGTGCCAGCAGTTTTTCGGTGAACACTGAAGCTTTCTTT. Encoded protein: CASSFSVNTEAFF.

The chain links TRBV7-2 to TRBJ1-4; 7 bases align to TRBD1. The CDR3 is 13 amino acids. The J segment lost 5 bases and the V segment lost 5 bases, leaving 2 bases of the junction unmatched. CDR1 and CDR2 from the germline V gene are SGHTA and FQGNSA. CDR3 residues: CASSRGQNEKLFF. The CDR3 nucleotides are TGTGCCAGCAGCCGGGGACAGAATGAAAAACTGTTTTTT. The full variable domain, with the rest looked up from reference TRBV7-2 and TRBJ1-4, is GAGVSQSPSNKVTEKGKDVELRCDPISGHTALYWYRQSLGQGLEFLIYFQGNSAPDKSGLPSDRFSAERTGGSVSTLTIQRTQQEDSAVYLCASSRGQNEKLFFGSGTQLSVL.

The chain combines TRBV5-6 with TRBJ1-4; D call uncertain. CDR1 is SGHDT and CDR2 is YYEEEE in the germline V gene. V dropped 0 bases and J dropped 6 bases, with 6 bases sitting between them. There are 13 residues in the CDR3. The CDR3 DNA reads TGTGCCAGCAGCTTGGCGGTCGATGAAAAACTGTTTTTT. Translating it yields CASSLAVDEKLFF.

The chain carries TRBV5-4 and TRBJ1-4; a possible D gene is TRBD1 (5 bases). V lost 0 bases and J lost 7, with 10 bases in between. CDR3 length: 14 amino acids. The germline V gene has CDR1 SGHNT and CDR2 YYREEE (reference sequence). The CDR3 is CASSLAGGSEKLFF. The CDR3 DNA is TGTGCCAGCAGCTTGGCGGGGGGGTCTGAAAAACTGTTTTTT.

This clone appeared a single time. The gene calls are TRBV9 and TRBJ2-2, with 7 bases aligning to TRBD1. Germline values: CDR1 SGDLS, CDR2 YYNGEE. The CDR3 extends over 16 amino acids. After removal of 2 bases from V and 0 bases from J, the junction contained 4 bases not matched to a gene. CDR3: CASSVTGHPNTGELFF. CDR3 coding DNA: TGTGCCAGCAGCGTGACAGGGCATCCGAACACCGGGGAGCTGTTTTTT.

The count of this clone is one. The chain is built from TRBV28 and TRBJ2-1; D uncertain. Trimming cost V 5 bases and J 9 bases, with 5 bases left between them. This CDR3 comprises 10 residues. Germline CDR1 and CDR2: MDHEN and SYDVKM. In DNA form, the CDR3 reads TGTGCCAGCAGTGCCGGTGAGCAGTTCTTC. Translated: CASSAGEQFF.

The gene calls are TRBV27 and TRBJ2-7, with unresolved D. V gave up 2 bases and J gave up 0 bases, with 11 bases separating them. The CDR3 runs to 15 residues. CDR1 MNHEY and CDR2 SMNVEV come from the germline V gene (reference sequence). The CDR3 bases are TGTGCCAGCAGTTTAACAGTTGACAACTCCTACGAGCAGTACTTC. It codes for CASSLTVDNSYEQYF.

The rearrangement links TRBV28 to TRBJ2-2; D call uncertain. CDR3 size: 13 residues. V was shortened by 3 bases and J by 6 bases, with 8 bases between the two germline ends. Germline V gives CDR1 MDHEN, CDR2 SYDVKM. The CDR3 region is CASSFTYAGELFF. The CDR3 bases are TGTGCCAGCAGTTTCACATATGCCGGGGAGCTGTTTTTT.

The DNA for the CDR3 is TGTGCCAGCAGCTTAACATCAGACGGGACAGATACGCAGTATTTT. Protein sequence: CASSLTSDGTDTQYF. The V gene is TRBV7-3, the J gene TRBJ2-3, with D unresolved. The CDR3 loop spans 15 amino acids. Between the trimmed V and J ends, which lost 0 bases and 3 bases, there was a span of 10 bases. Germline V gives CDR1 SGHTA, CDR2 FQGTGA.

V gene TRBV9 combines with J gene TRBJ2-1, with D maybe TRBD2 (6 bases). Germline CDR1 and CDR2: SGDLS and YYNGEE. This CDR3 has 12 amino acids. Deletions cut 7 bases from V and 7 bases from J, with 12 bases between. Here the CDR3 reads CASAGTSNEQFF. The CDR3 DNA reads TGTGCCAGCGCCGGGACTTCAAATGAGCAGTTCTTC.

V and J are TRBV28 and TRBJ2-7; D is unresolved. Trimming cost V 2 bases and J 2 bases, with 13 bases left between them. In germline, CDR1 is MDHEN, CDR2 SYDVKM. This CDR3 comprises 15 residues. CDR3 sequence (DNA): TGTGCCAGCAGTTTACAGGCTACAATGGCCTACGAGCAGTACTTC. It specifies CASSLQATMAYEQYF.

The rearrangement joins TRBV5-6 to TRBJ2-2; no firm D call. Trimming stripped 4 bases from V and 5 bases from J, with 6 bases between. Germline lookup yields CDR1 SGHDT and CDR2 YYEEEE. The CDR3 is made up of 12 amino acids. CDR3 loop: CASSRWTGELFF. The CDR3 nucleotides read TGTGCCAGCAGCCGGTGGACCGGGGAGCTGTTTTTT.

This clone was counted a single time. This chain links TRBV6-4 with TRBJ2-1; tentative D call: TRBD1 (6 bases). There are 12 residues in the CDR3. V lost 2 bases, J lost 12 bases, and 11 bases lay in between. Germline V gene sequence: CDR1 MRHNA, CDR2 SNTAGT. The chain's CDR3 is CASSDGGIRQFF. The CDR3 DNA follows: TGTGCCAGCAGTGACGGGGGCATAAGGCAGTTCTTC.

The rearrangement joins TRBV7-2 to TRBJ2-3, with a tentative D call TRBD1 (5 bases). V was trimmed by 1 base and J by 6 bases, leaving 8 bases between them. Per the germline V gene, CDR1 is SGHTA and CDR2 is FQGNSA. This CDR3 spans 13 amino acids. As DNA, the CDR3 is TGTGCCAGCAGCTTAGAGGGGTGGGATACGCAGTATTTT. It codes for CASSLEGWDTQYF.

The chain couples TRBV7-8 to TRBJ2-5; 7 positions agree with TRBD1. The ends lost 2 bases at V and 3 bases at J; junction bases unmatched: 6. In germline, CDR1 is SGHVS, CDR2 FQNEAQ. The CDR3 runs to 15 residues. The CDR3 DNA reads TGTGCCAGCAGCTTACAATCCGGGACAGAAGAGACCCAGTACTTC. This gives the protein CASSLQSGTEETQYF.

This clone was recorded only once. This rearrangement joins TRBV6-5 to TRBJ2-7; 9 nucleotides match TRBD2. Trimming removed 6 bases from V and 3 bases from J; junction bases left unmatched: 6. The CDR3 is 14 amino acids. The germline V gene encodes CDR1 MNHEY and CDR2 SVGAGI. CDR3 nucleotide sequence: TGTGCCAGCAGGTTGAATAGCGGGGGCTACGAGCAGTACTTC. Translated, it gives CASRLNSGGYEQYF.